The next 5 T cell receptor beta chains were all read from a single sample in a study of T cell responses to AZD1222 COVID-19 vaccine. Using immunoSEQ multiplex PCR, the repertoire was profiled, and TCRdb retains in-frame clones only, with some absent. Here the sample spans 150,000 to 200,000 clones, around 87% being singletons. The sample here was peripheral blood, taken on day 0 of MenACWY control vaccination. All receptors derive from an adult in good health.

V is TRBV10-3 and J is TRBJ2-5, with D unclear. Germline V gene lookup returns CDR1 ENHRY and CDR2 SYGVKD. The V gene lost 3 bases and the J gene lost 1 base, with 3 bases spanning the gap. CDR3 length: 12 residues. The CDR3 nucleotides read TGTGCCATCAGTGAAGTCCAAGAGACCCAGTACTTC. Translating gives CAISEVQETQYF.

The chain carries TRBV14 and TRBJ2-2; 8 bases map to TRBD2. CDR3 size: 14 residues. With 5 bases clipped from V and 7 bases from J, the junction kept 6 bases outside the gene matches. Germline-derived CDR1 and CDR2 are SGHDN and FVKESK. CDR3 residues: CASSESGRGGELFF. DNA of the CDR3: TGTGCCAGCAGCGAAAGCGGGAGAGGCGGGGAGCTGTTTTTT.

The sample holds one count of this clone. This chain connects TRBV2 to TRBJ2-1; possibly TRBD1 or TRBD2 for D (6 bases each). The CDR3 consists of 14 residues. Germline CDR1 SNHLY, CDR2 FYNNEI. With 7 bases removed from V and 8 bases from J, the gap between germline ends came to 18 bases. The CDR3 here is CASIRGQSLDEQFF. The CDR3 DNA sequence: TGTGCCAGCATACGGGGGCAGTCATTGGATGAGCAGTTCTTC.

V and J are TRBV19 and TRBJ2-1; D is perhaps TRBD2 (5 bases). This CDR3 has 17 amino acids. Germline V gene sequence: CDR1 LNHDA, CDR2 SQIVND (reference sequence). V was trimmed by 1 base and J by 4 bases, leaving 17 bases between them. The CDR3 sequence is CASSIGIPGDMYNEQFF. In DNA form, the CDR3 reads TGTGCCAGTAGTATAGGGATACCCGGGGATATGTACAATGAGCAGTTCTTC.

The chain links TRBV30 to TRBJ2-5; 7 nucleotides align to TRBD1. V lost 5 bases and J lost 3; bases outside the gene matches: 6. In germline, CDR1 is GTSNPN, CDR2 SVGIG (reference sequence). The CDR3 runs to 13 residues. CDR3 in DNA: TGTGCCTGGGAATCTGGACAGGAAGAGACCCAGTACTTC. This sequence encodes CAWESGQEETQYF.